Listed below are T cell receptor beta chains from one sample, sequenced in a study of cytomegalovirus exposure and HLA in healthy donors. Method: immunoSEQ multiplex PCR; TCRdb's copy keeps in-frame clones and lacks some. Among some 140,000 clones, under 85% were seen once, and the ten largest hold about 0.97%. The material sequenced was PBMCs. The receptors were gathered from a man between 18 and 35 years old in good health and CMV-seronegative. CDR3s include the opening cysteine and the closing phenylalanine or tryptophan. The D gene is left open where the match is weak. Size values are once, few and many counts, or a class for expanded clones, and some rows have none.

abundance	v_gene	j_gene	d_gene	CDR3nt	CDR3aa
-	TRBV9	TRBJ2-3	TRBD2	TGTGCCAGCAGCGTCCTAGCGGGGAGAGCTAGCACAGATACGCAGTATTTT	CASSVLAGRASTDTQYF
-	TRBV29-1	TRBJ2-1	-	TGCAGCGGATTTACAGGAGATAGGATGGGGGAGCAGTTCTTC	CSGFTGDRMGEQFF
-	TRBV5-1	TRBJ1-1	TRBD1	TGCGCCAGCAGCCCTTCTACGGACAGGGGTAAGGTGAACGGCGAAGCTTTCTTT	CASSPSTDRGKVNGEAFF
-	TRBV4-1	TRBJ2-7	TRBD1	TGCGCCAGCAGCCGACAGGGGGCTTCCTACGAGCAGTACTTC	CASSRQGASYEQYF
-	TRBV30	TRBJ2-5	TRBD2	TGTGCCTGGAGTGTACCGGGGGGAGAGGAGACCCAGTACTTC	CAWSVPGGEETQYF
-	TRBV7-3	TRBJ2-3	-	TGTGCCAGCAGCTTAAGCGGGGCCGACACAGATACGCAGTATTTT	CASSLSGADTDTQYF
-	TRBV15	TRBJ2-2	TRBD1	TGTGCCACCAGCAGAGATCTAGGACAGGGGGCCTTAGCCGGGGAGCTGTTTTTT	CATSRDLGQGALAGELFF
-	TRBV27	TRBJ2-2	TRBD1	TGTGCCAGCAGGCCTCACAGGGGGCCGAACACCGGGGAGCTGTTTTTT	CASRPHRGPNTGELFF
-	TRBV4-3	TRBJ1-2	-	TGCGCCAGCAGCCAAACCTTAACCGGACAACTTCCCCGGCACGGCTACACCTTC	CASSQTLTGQLPRHGYTF
-	TRBV18	TRBJ2-7	TRBD1	TGTGCCAGCTCACCCAAGGGTGAGGGGGCGCGGGAGCAGTACTTC	CASSPKGEGAREQYF
few	TRBV6-6	TRBJ1-2	-	TGTGCCAGCAGCCTCCAAACAGGGTACGGCTACACCTTC	CASSLQTGYGYTF
few	TRBV5-6	TRBJ1-1	TRBD1	TGTGCCAGCAAACAACAGGGGGCGGAAGCTGAAGCTTTCTTT	CASKQQGAEAEAFF
-	TRBV2	TRBJ1-6	-	TGTGCCAGCAGGCCGACTTTCCAGAGCTCCTATAATTCACCCCTCCACTTT	CASRPTFQSSYNSPLHF
-	TRBV7-2	TRBJ1-5	TRBD1	TGTGCCAGCAGCCCTGCGGGACAGCGAGATCAGCCCCAGCATTTT	CASSPAGQRDQPQHF
-	TRBV19	TRBJ1-6	-	TGTGCCAGTAGTATCTTGTTTTTCGGCCAGGATAATTCACCCCTCCACTTT	CASSILFFGQDNSPLHF
-	TRBV27	TRBJ2-1	-	TGTGCCAGCAGTTCCCTTAGCGGTCTCTCCTACAATGAGCAGTTCTTC	CASSSLSGLSYNEQFF
few	TRBV2	TRBJ1-1	-	TGTGCCACCCAAATGCGGGTGAACACTGAAGCTTTCTTT	CATQMRVNTEAFF
-	TRBV6-5	TRBJ1-1	TRBD1	TGTGCCACCTCGGACAGGGCCACTGAAGCTTTCTTT	CATSDRATEAFF
-	TRBV7-9	TRBJ2-1	-	TGTGCCAGCAGTTCACCAGGGCTTGCCTACAATGAGCAGTTCTTC	CASSSPGLAYNEQFF
-	TRBV19	TRBJ1-4	-	TGTGCCAGTAGCATTACAGGGAACTTGGCTGAAAAACTGTTTTTT	CASSITGNLAEKLFF
-	TRBV11-2	TRBJ2-7	-	TGTGCCAGCAGCCTAATTCTACAGGGTGACCAGGGGGAGCAGTACTTC	CASSLILQGDQGEQYF
-	TRBV2	TRBJ2-7	-	TGTGCCAGCAGTGGGGGGGGGCTAAGCGAGCAGTACTTC	CASSGGGLSEQYF
-	TRBV18	TRBJ2-7	TRBD1	TGTGCCAGCTCACCTCTTCCGGGACAGCGCGACGAGCAGTACTTC	CASSPLPGQRDEQYF
-	TRBV7-9	TRBJ1-2	TRBD1	TGTGCCAGCAGGGATCCGGGACAGGGAATAGACTTC	CASRDPGQGIDF
medium-sized	TRBV6-4	TRBJ1-6	TRBD1	TGTGCCAGCAGTGACTCGGGGGACAGGGGATCACCCCTCCACTTT	CASSDSGDRGSPLHF
few	TRBV5-1	TRBJ2-2	TRBD1	TGCGCCAGCAGCTTGGGACAGGGCGGCGGGGAGCTGTTTTTT	CASSLGQGGGELFF
-	TRBV6-1	TRBJ2-1	TRBD2	TGTGCCAGCAGTGAGACTAGCGGGGTTGGTGAGCAGTTCTTC	CASSETSGVGEQFF
-	TRBV7-3	TRBJ1-3	TRBD1	TGTGCCAGCAGCCTGACAGGGGGGGACACCATATATTTT	CASSLTGGDTIYF
-	TRBV7-8	TRBJ1-5	-	TGTGCCAGCCGTGCCGGACTAAGCTCTCAGCCCCAGCATTTT	CASRAGLSSQPQHF
-	TRBV4-3	TRBJ1-4	-	TGCGCCAGCAGCCAAGATCAAGTCAGGGCGGGGGAAAAACTGTTTTTT	CASSQDQVRAGEKLFF
-	TRBV27	TRBJ2-5	-	TGTGCCAGCAGTTCGGACAACGGAGAGACCCAGTACTTC	CASSSDNGETQYF
-	TRBV11-2	TRBJ1-1	TRBD1	TGTGCCAGCAGCTTAGGGGGACAGAGATACACTGAAGCTTTCTTT	CASSLGGQRYTEAFF
-	TRBV2	TRBJ2-5	TRBD2	TGTGCCAGCAGAGAAAGCGGGGGAGTGTACCAAGAGACCCAGTACTTC	CASRESGGVYQETQYF
few	TRBV4-1	TRBJ1-4	TRBD1	TGCGCCAGCGGCCAGGGAGCTGGGACAGGGGGTGAAAAACTGTTTTTT	CASGQGAGTGGEKLFF
-	TRBV2	TRBJ1-2	-	TGTGCCAGCCCGGGGGCTAACTATGGCTACACCTTC	CASPGANYGYTF
-	TRBV7-8	TRBJ2-7	-	TGTGCCAGCAGCGTAGGAATACAGGGAAGCTCCTACGAGCAGTACTTC	CASSVGIQGSSYEQYF
-	TRBV18	TRBJ1-2	TRBD1	TGTGCCAGCTCACCACGAGAAGGGGGCGCACGTGGCTACACCTTC	CASSPREGGARGYTF
-	TRBV30	TRBJ2-7	-	TGTGCCTGGAGTACTGACAGTTCCTATTCCTACGAGCAGTACTTC	CAWSTDSSYSYEQYF
once	TRBV9	TRBJ2-5	-	TGTGCCAGCAGCGTAGTCGGGAAGTACCAAGAGACCCAGTACTTC	CASSVVGKYQETQYF
few	TRBV4-2	TRBJ1-5	-	TGTGCCAGCAGCCAACCCGATCAGCCCCAGCATTTT	CASSQPDQPQHF